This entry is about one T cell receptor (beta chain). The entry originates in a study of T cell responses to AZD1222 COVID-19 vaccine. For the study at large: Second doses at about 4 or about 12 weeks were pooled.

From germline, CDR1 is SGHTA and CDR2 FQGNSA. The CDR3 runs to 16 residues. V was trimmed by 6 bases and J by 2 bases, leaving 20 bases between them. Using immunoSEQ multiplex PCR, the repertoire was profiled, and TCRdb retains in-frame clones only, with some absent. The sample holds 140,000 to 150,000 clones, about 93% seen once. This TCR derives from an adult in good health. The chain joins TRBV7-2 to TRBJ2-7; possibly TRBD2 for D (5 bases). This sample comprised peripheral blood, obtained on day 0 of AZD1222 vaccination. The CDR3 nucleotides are TGTGCCAGCAGTGCCCGTGGACTTCCCTCCCCCTACGAGCAGTACTTC. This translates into CASSARGLPSPYEQYF.